Presented here are 25 T cell receptor beta chains from one specimen sequenced in a study of response to subunit inactivated influenza vaccine (dated by TCRdb to the late 2010s). Receptor libraries were prepared by RT-PCR. Sequenced using an Illumina HiSeq 2500. TCRdb passed the public sequencing reads through fastp at Q25 and MiXCR, retaining productive beta sequences. CDR3 protein duplicates are merged, each entry listing the most common genes and DNA. The sample table holds roughly 570,000 distinct CDR3 sequences, of which around 13% were seen once. Roughly 10% of the sample is held by the ten biggest clonotypes. The material was PBMCs from blood, obtained 11 to 12 days after vaccination. The receptor source for this set is a man aged 50 or older who received an inactivated influenza vaccine. Donor details come from another sample of the same person, matched by shared clones.

As DNA, the CDR3 is TGTGCCAGCAGGGGGCCTTTGGGACGGTTGAACACTGAAGCTTTCTTT. Protein sequence: CASRGPLGRLNTEAFF. The chain couples TRBV6-2 or TRBV6-3 to TRBJ1-1; a possible D gene is TRBD1 (5 bases). The germline V and J ends were trimmed by 6 bases and 0 bases, with 17 bases remaining between them. Per germline, CDR1 MNHEY and CDR2 SVGEGT. CDR3 size: 16 residues.

This CDR3 reads CASSLTGTGAYEQYF. The CDR3 DNA reads TGTGCCAGCAGTTTAACAGGGACCGGCGCCTACGAGCAGTACTTC. The chain carries TRBV12-3 or TRBV12-4 and TRBJ2-7, with a possible D match to TRBD1 (6 bases). Trimming shortened V by 2 bases and J by 2 bases, and 13 bases separated the two germline ends. The CDR3 consists of 15 residues.

The rearrangement uses TRBV12-3 or TRBV12-4 and TRBJ2-2; 7 nucleotides match TRBD2. The junction had 3 bases not matched to a gene; V was cut back by 8 bases and J by 6 bases. The CDR3 is 12 residues long. CDR3 bases: TGTGCCAGCGGACTAGTACCCGGGGAGCTGTTTTTT. Translating gives CASGLVPGELFF.

This chain connects TRBV6-1 to TRBJ2-3; D remains ambiguous. Per germline, CDR1 MNHNS and CDR2 SASEGT. The V and J ends lost 3 bases and 2 bases respectively, with 9 bases between them. There are 14 residues in the CDR3. In nucleotides, the CDR3 is TGTGCCAGCAGTGAGGGCGGTATCACAGATACGCAGTATTTT. Translation gives CASSEGGITDTQYF.

In this sample, this clonotype turned up a few times. This rearrangement joins TRBV20-1 to TRBJ2-3, with TRBD2 matching over 10 bases. This CDR3 region has 16 residues. Trimming took 1 base from V and 7 from J; bases not matched to a gene: 11. Per germline, CDR1 DFQATT and CDR2 SNEGSKA (reference sequence). CDR3 protein: CSARGRLAGGRNTQYF. The CDR3 nucleotides are TGCAGTGCTAGAGGCCGGTTAGCGGGGGGACGGAATACGCAGTATTTT.

This clonotype has only a few counts. This rearrangement joins TRBV7-2 to TRBJ1-2; TRBD1 might be the D (5 bases). This CDR3 region has 15 residues. The germline gives CDR1 SGHTA, CDR2 FQGNSA. V lost 3 bases to trimming and J lost 4 bases, with 15 bases between them. The CDR3 bases are TGTGCCAGCAGCTTCTTAGAGGGACGGAGCTATGGCTACACCTTC. This codes for CASSFLEGRSYGYTF.

This chain joins TRBV7-9 and TRBJ1-1; TRBD1 might be the D (6 bases). Germline loops: CDR1 SEHNR, CDR2 FQNEAQ (reference sequence). The CDR3 extends over 15 amino acids. V was trimmed by 5 bases and J by 0 bases, leaving 13 bases between them. The CDR3 loop is CASSDRQVVNTEAFF. The CDR3 DNA follows: TGTGCCAGCAGCGACAGACAGGTTGTGAACACTGAAGCTTTCTTT.

A few counts support this clonotype. The chain links TRBV6-5 to TRBJ1-1, with 9 bases fitting TRBD1. The germline V gene encodes CDR1 MNHEY and CDR2 SVGAGI. The CDR3 loop spans 16 amino acids. V shed 4 bases and J 0 bases; nucleotides not matched to a gene: 6. For the CDR3, the DNA is TGTGCCAGCAGTTCCCTCGGGACAGGGCTGAACACTGAAGCTTTCTTT. Its protein product is CASSSLGTGLNTEAFF.

The rearrangement links TRBV2 to TRBJ2-2, with 7 bases lining up with TRBD1. CDR3 length equals 14 residues. Looked up from germline, CDR1 is SNHLY and CDR2 is FYNNEI. The trim removed 5 bases at V and 6 bases at J, leaving 6 bases unmatched. CDR3 loop: CASSYRQGPGELFF. The CDR3 nucleotides are TGTGCCAGCAGTTACAGACAGGGTCCCGGGGAGCTGTTTTTT.

The rearrangement links TRBV5-1 to TRBJ2-3; weak D call: TRBD2 (5 bases). The CDR3 sequence is 15 residues long. V was trimmed by 4 bases and J by 0 bases, leaving 12 bases between them. Germline V CDR1 and CDR2: SGHRS, YFSETQ. The CDR3 DNA sequence: TGCGCCAGCAGCAAGGACTCCACTAGCACAGATACGCAGTATTTT. It codes for CASSKDSTSTDTQYF.

The chain carries TRBV20-1 and TRBJ1-6; D is unresolved. From germline, CDR1 is DFQATT and CDR2 SNEGSKA (reference sequence). The CDR3 runs to 15 residues. V lost 0 bases to trimming and J lost 9 bases, with 15 bases between them. CDR3 nucleotides: TGCAGTGCTAGAGATCGCGGCTCGGGTGGTTCACCCCTCCACTTT. Its protein product is CSARDRGSGGSPLHF.

This clonotype was detected once. This chain links TRBV28 with TRBJ2-6; D is undetermined. Trimming took 3 bases from V and 0 from J, leaving 6 bases between them. CDR1 is MDHEN and CDR2 is SYDVKM in the germline V gene. This CDR3 is built from 15 residues. The CDR3 coding sequence is TGTGCCAGCAGTTTGCCGAGCTCTGGGGCCAACGTCCTGACTTTC. Its protein is CASSLPSSGANVLTF.

This clonotype was counted many times. The chain couples TRBV5-5 to TRBJ1-5; 7 bases map to TRBD1. CDR3 length equals 16 residues. Germline V gives CDR1 SGHKS, CDR2 YYEKEE (reference sequence). The J segment lost 1 base and the V segment lost 0 bases, leaving 4 bases of the junction unmatched. CDR3 in amino acids: CASSLGAGGSNQPQHF. CDR3 in DNA: TGTGCCAGCAGCTTGGGGGCAGGGGGAAGCAATCAGCCCCAGCATTTT. Full variable domain (missing parts from reference TRBV5-5 and TRBJ1-5): DAGVTQSPTHLIKTRGQQVTLRCSPISGHKSVSWYQQVLGQGPQFIFQYYEKEERGRGNFPDRFSARQFPNYSSELNVNALLLGDSALYLCASSLGAGGSNQPQHFGDGTRLSIL.

A few counts support this clonotype. The chain couples TRBV6-5 to TRBJ2-7; D remains unclear. The CDR3 sequence is 16 residues long. Per germline, CDR1 MNHEY and CDR2 SVGAGI. V was cut by 0 bases and J by 3 bases, with 15 bases left in between. CDR3 sequence reads: CASSYSGRPGHYEQYF. In DNA form, the CDR3 reads TGTGCCAGCAGTTACTCAGGCAGGCCCGGCCACTACGAGCAGTACTTC.

The chain has TRBV7-8 and TRBJ2-1; D is unresolved. This CDR3 has 17 residues. V lost 4 bases to trimming and J lost 0 bases, with 16 bases between them. Germline V lookup: CDR1 SGHVS, CDR2 FQNEAQ. The DNA for the CDR3 is TGTGCCAGCAGCTCCCTTTCCCCACGAAGCTCCTACAATGAGCAGTTCTTC. Translation: CASSSLSPRSSYNEQFF.

The chain couples TRBV28 to TRBJ2-7; 7 bases match TRBD1. CDR1 and CDR2 (germline): MDHEN, SYDVKM. V gave up 5 bases and J gave up 3 bases; unmatched junction bases: 10. The CDR3 spans 15 residues. The chain's CDR3 is CASSPAQGVSYEQYF. CDR3 in DNA: TGTGCCAGCAGTCCGGCCCAGGGGGTGAGCTACGAGCAGTACTTC.

The count of this clonotype is one. This chain connects TRBV7-9 to TRBJ2-5, with TRBD2 matching 10 bases. Germline CDR1 and CDR2: SEHNR and FQNEAQ (reference sequence). This CDR3 has 15 residues. Trimming cost V 4 bases and J 3 bases; bases outside gene matches: 5. The CDR3 is CASSSRGLAEETQYF. The CDR3 nucleotides are TGTGCCAGCAGCTCCCGCGGACTAGCGGAAGAGACCCAGTACTTC.

This clonotype was detected only a few times. V gene TRBV5-1 combines with J gene TRBJ2-7; D is ambiguous. V gave up 5 bases and J gave up 0 bases, with 6 bases separating them. CDR1 and CDR2 (germline): SGHRS, YFSETQ. CDR3 length: 12 residues. The CDR3 DNA is TGCGCCAGCAGGGGGAACTCCTACGAGCAGTACTTC. Translated, it gives CASRGNSYEQYF.

This rearrangement joins TRBV6-5 to TRBJ2-7; 9 positions agree with TRBD1. V lost 0 bases, J lost 6 bases, and 6 bases stayed unmatched. The CDR3 contains 15 residues. Germline V gene sequence: CDR1 MNHEY, CDR2 SVGAGI. CDR3 nucleotides: TGTGCCAGCAGTTACTCCCCGGGACAGGGCATCGAGCAGTACTTC. It yields the protein CASSYSPGQGIEQYF.

The table lists this clonotype with a few counts. The CDR3 loop is CASSSNEDYAQYF. The CDR3 nucleotides are TGTGCCAGCAGTTCTAACGAGGACTACGCCCAGTACTTC. V is TRBV12-3 or TRBV12-4 and J is TRBJ2-5, with D possibly being TRBD2 (6 bases). Trimming took 4 bases from V and 9 from J, leaving 15 bases between them. The length of the CDR3 is 13 residues.

In its sample, this clonotype was seen a few times. V gene TRBV2 combines with J gene TRBJ2-1; D perhaps matches TRBD2 (6 bases). Trimming shortened V by 8 bases and J by 1 base, and 15 bases separated the two germline ends. The CDR3 has 15 residues. From germline, CDR1 is SNHLY and CDR2 FYNNEI. CDR3 in amino acids: CASRGGAYSYNEQFF. In nucleotides, the CDR3 is TGTGCCAGCCGCGGAGGGGCATATTCCTACAATGAGCAGTTCTTC. The full variable domain, rest sourced from reference TRBV2 and TRBJ2-1, is EPEVTQTPSHQVTQMGQEVILRCVPISNHLYFYWYRQILGQKVEFLVSFYNNEISEKSEIFDDQFSVERPDGSNFTLKIRSTKLEDSAMYFCASRGGAYSYNEQFFGPGTRLTVL.

The V call is TRBV2, the J call TRBJ2-1; TRBD1 matches 10 bases. This CDR3 spans 16 amino acids. V shed 4 bases, J shed 2 bases, and the junction held 5 bases outside the gene matches. CDR1 is SNHLY and CDR2 is FYNNEI in the germline V gene. Written as DNA, the CDR3 is TGTGCCAGCAGTGGGGGGACAGGGGAGACCTACAATGAGCAGTTCTTC. Amino acid sequence: CASSGGTGETYNEQFF.

This chain uses TRBV5-1 with TRBJ1-1; weak D call: TRBD1 (5 bases). The CDR3 extends over 14 amino acids. The V gene's germline CDR1 is SGHRS and CDR2 YFSETQ. Trimming removed 2 bases at V and 1 base at J, with 9 bases between. CDR3 region: CASSFVQGNTEAFF. The CDR3 DNA follows: TGCGCCAGCAGCTTTGTTCAGGGGAACACTGAAGCTTTCTTT.

This chain links TRBV24-1 with TRBJ1-5; D might be TRBD1 (5 bases). The CDR3 is 12 amino acids. V shed 12 bases and J shed 3 bases, with 11 bases lying between them. Germline CDR1 KGHDR, CDR2 SFDVKD. CDR3 amino acids: CAAGTTNQPQHF. The CDR3 DNA reads as TGTGCCGCAGGGACGACCAATCAGCCCCAGCATTTT.

This clonotype occurred a few times. CDR3 DNA: TGTGCCAGCAGCGTCTCTACGGGACTAGCGGGTCCCGGGGAGCTGTTTTTT. Protein product: CASSVSTGLAGPGELFF. The chain links TRBV9 to TRBJ2-2; TRBD2 agrees at 12 bases. After removal of 2 bases from V and 6 bases from J, the junction contained 8 bases not matched to a gene. The CDR3 totals 17 residues. Per the germline V gene, CDR1 is SGDLS and CDR2 is YYNGEE.